These 5 T cell receptor beta chains originate from one sample sequenced in a study of T cell responses to AZD1222 COVID-19 vaccine. The table came from immunoSEQ multiplex PCR; TCRdb's copy has only in-frame clones and leaves some out. This sample carries tens of thousands of clones, around 90% of them seen once, and the ten largest clones take 2% to 3%. The sample consisted of peripheral blood, taken 28 days after the second AZD1222 dose. The receptors were gathered from an adult who received the AZD1222 COVID-19 vaccine.

This chain links TRBV19 with TRBJ2-1; 9 bases are a match to TRBD1. V lost 11 bases, J lost 6 bases, and 8 bases stayed unmatched. The CDR3 contains 13 residues. Germline V CDR1 and CDR2: LNHDA, SQIVND (reference sequence). CDR3 DNA: TGTGCCTCCGGCCGACAGGGGGTCAATGAGCAGTTCTTC. Translating it yields CASGRQGVNEQFF.

This clone has just one count. This chain connects TRBV28 to TRBJ2-7; either TRBD1 or TRBD2 may supply D (5 bases each). The germline V gene has CDR1 MDHEN and CDR2 SYDVKM. Between the trimmed V and J ends, which lost 3 bases and 7 bases, there was a span of 16 bases. This CDR3 comprises 14 residues. DNA for the CDR3: TGTGCCAGCAGTTTCGGGACCGCCACTAGGGAGCAGTACTTC. Protein sequence: CASSFGTATREQYF.

This rearrangement joins TRBV7-9 to TRBJ2-7; D is uncertain. The ends were cut back, 5 bases at V and 0 bases at J, with 11 bases in the middle. CDR1 is SEHNR, CDR2 FQNEAQ, per germline (reference sequence). The CDR3 length is 14 residues. CDR3 amino acids: CASSLQPSSYEQYF. CDR3 DNA: TGTGCCAGCAGCCTCCAACCCTCCTCCTACGAGCAGTACTTC.

The chain has TRBV19 and TRBJ1-5, with D possibly being TRBD1 (6 bases). Per germline, CDR1 LNHDA and CDR2 SQIVND (reference sequence). The CDR3 length is 13 residues. The V gene lost 8 bases and the J gene lost 3 bases, with 11 bases spanning the gap. The chain's CDR3 is CASSTGLNQPQHF. DNA of the CDR3: TGTGCCAGTTCAACAGGGCTCAATCAGCCCCAGCATTTT.

The chain recombines TRBV19 with TRBJ2-3; TRBD1 agrees at 8 bases. The CDR3 has 15 residues. With 4 bases clipped from V and 2 bases from J, the junction kept 5 bases outside the gene matches. The germline gives CDR1 LNHDA, CDR2 SQIVND (reference sequence). The CDR3 DNA follows: TGTGCCAGTAGTAAGTCAGGGGGCCTCACAGATACGCAGTATTTT. Amino acids: CASSKSGGLTDTQYF. Using reference TRBV19 and TRBJ2-3 for the parts outside the CDR3, the full variable domain is DGGITQSPKYLFRKEGQNVTLSCEQNLNHDAMYWYRQDPGQGLRLIYYSQIVNDFQKGDIAEGYSVSREKKESFPLTVTSAQKNPTAFYLCASSKSGGLTDTQYFGPGTRLTVL.